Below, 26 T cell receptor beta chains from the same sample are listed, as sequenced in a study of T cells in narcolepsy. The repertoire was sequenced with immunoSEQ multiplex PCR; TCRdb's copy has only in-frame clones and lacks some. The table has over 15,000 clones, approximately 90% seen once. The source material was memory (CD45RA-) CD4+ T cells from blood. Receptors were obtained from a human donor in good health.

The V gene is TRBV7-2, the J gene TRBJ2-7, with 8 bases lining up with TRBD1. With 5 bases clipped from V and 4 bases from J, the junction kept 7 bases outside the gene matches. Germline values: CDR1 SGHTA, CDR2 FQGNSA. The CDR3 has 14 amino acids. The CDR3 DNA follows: TGTGCCAGCAGCACACGACAGGGGTCGTACGAGCAGTACTTC. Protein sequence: CASSTRQGSYEQYF.

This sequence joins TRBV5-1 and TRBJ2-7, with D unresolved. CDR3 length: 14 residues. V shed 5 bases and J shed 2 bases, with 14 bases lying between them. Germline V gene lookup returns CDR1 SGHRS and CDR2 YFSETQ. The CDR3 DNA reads TGCGCCAGCAGTCCTCAAGGAACGGCCTACGAGCAGTACTTC. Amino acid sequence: CASSPQGTAYEQYF.

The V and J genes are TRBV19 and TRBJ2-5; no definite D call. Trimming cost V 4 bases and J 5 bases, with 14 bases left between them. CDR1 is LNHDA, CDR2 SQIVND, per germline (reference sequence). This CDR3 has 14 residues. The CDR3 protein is CASSNPWHSETQYF. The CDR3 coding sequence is TGTGCCAGTAGTAATCCGTGGCATAGCGAGACCCAGTACTTC.

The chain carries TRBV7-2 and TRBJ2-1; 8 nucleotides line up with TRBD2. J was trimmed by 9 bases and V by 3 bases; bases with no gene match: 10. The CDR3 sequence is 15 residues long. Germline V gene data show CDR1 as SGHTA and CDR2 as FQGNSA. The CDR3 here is CASSFPGGGPGEQFF. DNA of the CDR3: TGTGCCAGCAGCTTCCCCGGGGGGGGTCCTGGTGAGCAGTTCTTC.

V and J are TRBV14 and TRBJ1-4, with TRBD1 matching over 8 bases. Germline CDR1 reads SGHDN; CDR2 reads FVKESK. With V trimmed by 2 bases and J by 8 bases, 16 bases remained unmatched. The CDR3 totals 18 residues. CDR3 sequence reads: CASSQRPHTTGDIEKLFF. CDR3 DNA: TGTGCCAGCAGCCAAAGGCCGCACACGACAGGGGACATAGAAAAACTGTTTTTT.

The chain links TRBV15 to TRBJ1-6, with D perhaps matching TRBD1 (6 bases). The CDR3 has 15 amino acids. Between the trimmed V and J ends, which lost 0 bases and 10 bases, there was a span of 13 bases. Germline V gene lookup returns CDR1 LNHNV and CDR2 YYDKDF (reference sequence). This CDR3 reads CATSRDQGGLSPLHF. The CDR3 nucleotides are TGTGCCACCAGCAGAGATCAAGGGGGGTTGTCACCCCTCCACTTT.

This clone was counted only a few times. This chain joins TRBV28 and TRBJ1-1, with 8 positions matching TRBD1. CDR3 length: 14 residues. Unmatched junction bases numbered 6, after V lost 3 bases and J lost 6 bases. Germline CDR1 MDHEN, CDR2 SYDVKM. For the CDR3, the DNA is TGTGCCAGCAGTTTGCAGTCCAGGGGGCCTGAAGCTTTCTTT. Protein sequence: CASSLQSRGPEAFF.

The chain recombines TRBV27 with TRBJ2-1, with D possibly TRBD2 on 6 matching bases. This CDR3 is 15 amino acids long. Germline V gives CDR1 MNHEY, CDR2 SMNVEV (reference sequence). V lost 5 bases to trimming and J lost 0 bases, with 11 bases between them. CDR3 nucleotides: TGTGCCAGCAGTCCCCGCGGGAACTCCTACAATGAGCAGTTCTTC. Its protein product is CASSPRGNSYNEQFF.

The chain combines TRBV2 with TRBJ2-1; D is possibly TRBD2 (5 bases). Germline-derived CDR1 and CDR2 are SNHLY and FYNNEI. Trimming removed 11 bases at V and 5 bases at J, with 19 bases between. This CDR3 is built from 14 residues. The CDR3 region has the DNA TGTGCCTCCTCGGACTTCTCGACGGACAATGAGCAGTTCTTC. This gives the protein CASSDFSTDNEQFF.

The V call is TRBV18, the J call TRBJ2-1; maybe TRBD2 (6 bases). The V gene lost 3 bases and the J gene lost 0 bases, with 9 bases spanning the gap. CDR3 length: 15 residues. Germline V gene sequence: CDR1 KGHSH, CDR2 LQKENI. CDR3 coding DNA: TGTGCCAGCTCACCCGACGGGAGCTCCTACAATGAGCAGTTCTTC. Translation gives CASSPDGSSYNEQFF.

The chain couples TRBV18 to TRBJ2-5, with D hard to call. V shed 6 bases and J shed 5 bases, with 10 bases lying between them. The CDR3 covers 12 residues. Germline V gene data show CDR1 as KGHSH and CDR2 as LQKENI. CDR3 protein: CASSALRETQYF. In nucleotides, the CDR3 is TGTGCCAGCTCTGCCTTGAGGGAGACCCAGTACTTC.

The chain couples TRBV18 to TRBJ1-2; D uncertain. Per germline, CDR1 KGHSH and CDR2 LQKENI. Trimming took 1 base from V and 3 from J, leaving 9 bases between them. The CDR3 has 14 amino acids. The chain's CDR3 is CASSPQGSDYGYTF. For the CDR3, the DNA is TGTGCCAGCTCACCACAGGGTTCAGACTATGGCTACACCTTC. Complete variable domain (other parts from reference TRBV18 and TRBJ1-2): NAGVMQNPRHLVRRRGQEARLRCSPMKGHSHVYWYRQLPEEGLKFMVYLQKENIIDESGMPKERFSAEFPKEGPSILRIQQVVRGDSAAYFCASSPQGSDYGYTFGSGTRLTVV.

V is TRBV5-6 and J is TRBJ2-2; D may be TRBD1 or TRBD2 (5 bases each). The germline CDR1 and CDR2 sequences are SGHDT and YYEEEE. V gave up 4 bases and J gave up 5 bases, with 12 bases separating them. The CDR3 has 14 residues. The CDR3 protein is CASSRQRETGELFF. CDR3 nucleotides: TGTGCCAGCAGCCGACAGAGGGAGACCGGGGAGCTGTTTTTT.

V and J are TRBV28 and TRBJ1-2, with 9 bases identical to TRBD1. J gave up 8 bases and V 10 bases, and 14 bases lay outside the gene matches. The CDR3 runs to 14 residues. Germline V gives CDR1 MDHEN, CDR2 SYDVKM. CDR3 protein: CATPRDRDLEGYTF. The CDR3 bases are TGTGCCACCCCCCGGGACAGGGATTTGGAGGGCTACACCTTC.

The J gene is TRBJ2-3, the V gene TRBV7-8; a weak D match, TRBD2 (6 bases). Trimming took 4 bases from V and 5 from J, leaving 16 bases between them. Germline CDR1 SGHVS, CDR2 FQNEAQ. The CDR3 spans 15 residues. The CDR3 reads CASSSRRGKGDTQYF. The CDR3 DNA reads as TGTGCCAGCAGCTCCAGGCGGGGTAAAGGAGATACGCAGTATTTT.

The CDR3 DNA is TGTGCCAGCAGCAAATTACAGGGAGATACGCAGTATTTT. Translated: CASSKLQGDTQYF. The chain recombines TRBV7-6 with TRBJ2-3; tentative D call: TRBD1 (6 bases). Germline loops: CDR1 SGHVS, CDR2 FNYEAQ. This CDR3 is 13 amino acids long. The ends were cut back, 5 bases at V and 5 bases at J, with 11 bases in the middle.

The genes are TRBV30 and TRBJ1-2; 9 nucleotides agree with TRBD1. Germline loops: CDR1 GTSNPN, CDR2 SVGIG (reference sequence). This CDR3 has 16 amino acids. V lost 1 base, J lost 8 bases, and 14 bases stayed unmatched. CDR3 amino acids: CAWSAPRTGARRGYTF. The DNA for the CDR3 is TGTGCCTGGAGTGCGCCTCGGACAGGGGCTCGACGGGGCTACACCTTC.

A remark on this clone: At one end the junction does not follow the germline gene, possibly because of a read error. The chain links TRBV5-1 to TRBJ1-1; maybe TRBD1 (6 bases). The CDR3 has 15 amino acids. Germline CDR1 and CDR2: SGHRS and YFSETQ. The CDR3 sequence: CARRRGIGANTEAFF. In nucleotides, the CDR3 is TGCGCCCGCAGGAGGGGGATCGGGGCGAACACTGAAGCTTTCTTT.

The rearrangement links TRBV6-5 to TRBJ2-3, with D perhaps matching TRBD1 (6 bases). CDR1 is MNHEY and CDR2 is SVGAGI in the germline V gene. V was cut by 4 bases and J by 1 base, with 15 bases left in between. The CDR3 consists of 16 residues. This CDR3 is CASSSPLGARTDTQYF. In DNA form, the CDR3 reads TGTGCCAGCAGTTCTCCATTGGGGGCCCGCACAGATACGCAGTATTTT.

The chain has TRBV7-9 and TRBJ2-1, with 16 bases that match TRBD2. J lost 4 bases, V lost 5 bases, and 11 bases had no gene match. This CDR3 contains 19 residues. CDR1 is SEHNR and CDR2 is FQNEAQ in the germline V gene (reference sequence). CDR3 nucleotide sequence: TGTGCCAGCAGCCCCCGCGTAGGGACTAGCGGGAGGGCATACAATGAGCAGTTCTTC. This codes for CASSPRVGTSGRAYNEQFF.

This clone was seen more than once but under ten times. The CDR3 loop reads CASIAHGGFTDTQYF. In nucleotides, the CDR3 is TGTGCCAGCATCGCTCACGGGGGCTTCACAGATACGCAGTATTTT. The J gene is TRBJ2-3, the V gene TRBV2, with D possibly being TRBD1 or TRBD2 (6 bases each). In germline, CDR1 is SNHLY, CDR2 FYNNEI. This CDR3 contains 15 residues. V was cut by 7 bases and J by 2 bases, with 16 bases left in between.

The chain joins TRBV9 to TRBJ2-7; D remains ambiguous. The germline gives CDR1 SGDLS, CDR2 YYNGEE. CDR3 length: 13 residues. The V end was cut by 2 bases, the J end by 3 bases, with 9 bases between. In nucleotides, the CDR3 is TGTGCCAGCAGCGTTACCCCCTTCTACGAGCAGTACTTC. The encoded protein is CASSVTPFYEQYF.

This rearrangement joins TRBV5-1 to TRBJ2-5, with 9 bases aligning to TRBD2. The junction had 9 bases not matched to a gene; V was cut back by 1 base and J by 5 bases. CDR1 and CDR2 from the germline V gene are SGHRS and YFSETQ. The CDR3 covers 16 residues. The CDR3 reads CASSLLAGTTGETQYF. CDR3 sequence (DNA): TGCGCCAGCAGCTTGCTAGCGGGAACAACCGGGGAGACCCAGTACTTC. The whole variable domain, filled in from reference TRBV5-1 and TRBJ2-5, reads KAGVTQTPRYLIKTRGQQVTLSCSPISGHRSVSWYQQTPGQGLQFLFEYFSETQRNKGNFPGRFSGRQFSNSRSEMNVSTLELGDSALYLCASSLLAGTTGETQYFGPGTRLLVL.

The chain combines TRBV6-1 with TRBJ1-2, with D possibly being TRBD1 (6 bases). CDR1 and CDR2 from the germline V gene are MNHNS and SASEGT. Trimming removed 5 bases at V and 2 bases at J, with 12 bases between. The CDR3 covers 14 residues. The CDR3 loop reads CASSWSTGNYGYTF. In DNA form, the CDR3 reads TGTGCCAGCAGTTGGAGTACAGGGAACTATGGCTACACCTTC.

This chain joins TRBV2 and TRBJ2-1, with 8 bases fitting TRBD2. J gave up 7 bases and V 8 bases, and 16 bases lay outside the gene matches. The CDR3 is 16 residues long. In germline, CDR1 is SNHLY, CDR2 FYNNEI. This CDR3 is CASLPTFFGGVNEQFF. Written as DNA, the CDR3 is TGTGCCAGCCTACCGACTTTTTTCGGGGGGGTGAATGAGCAGTTCTTC.

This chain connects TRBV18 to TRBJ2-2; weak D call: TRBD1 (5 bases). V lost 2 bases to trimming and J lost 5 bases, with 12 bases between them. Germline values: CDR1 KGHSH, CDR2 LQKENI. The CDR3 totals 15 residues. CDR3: CASSPTAGQTGELFF. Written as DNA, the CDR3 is TGTGCCAGCTCACCAACAGCAGGGCAGACCGGGGAGCTGTTTTTT.